These 20 T cell receptor beta chains share one sample of origin, sequenced in a study of PD-1 blockade in classical Hodgkin lymphoma. Exposure to brentuximab vedotin varied, and each patient had relapsed following autologous stem cell transplantation. Data came from immunoSEQ multiplex PCR; TCRdb stores just in-frame clones and leaves some out. Among around 45,000 clones listed, roughly 90% were seen once. Material: peripheral blood mononuclear cells (PBMCs), obtained at baseline. The origin of the receptors is a human donor with classical Hodgkin lymphoma.

This sequence joins TRBV28 and TRBJ1-5; tentatively, D is TRBD1 (6 bases). The length of the CDR3 is 16 residues. V dropped 6 bases and J dropped 0 bases, with 15 bases sitting between them. Germline-derived CDR1 and CDR2 are MDHEN and SYDVKM. CDR3 sequence: CASRPRWTVSNQPQHF. The DNA for the CDR3 is TGTGCCAGCAGACCCCGGTGGACAGTTAGCAATCAGCCCCAGCATTTT.

This clone was seen just once. The chain combines TRBV4-2 with TRBJ2-3, with 8 positions matching TRBD2. Germline loops: CDR1 LGHNA, CDR2 YNFKEQ. The CDR3 length is 18 residues. V shed 0 bases, J shed 2 bases, and the junction held 10 bases outside the gene matches. DNA for the CDR3: TGTGCCAGCAGCCAAGAACCCGCCGGGACTAGAATCACAGATACGCAGTATTTT. It is translated as CASSQEPAGTRITDTQYF.

The chain couples TRBV5-1 to TRBJ1-1; TRBD1 might be the D (6 bases). The V gene's germline CDR1 is SGHRS and CDR2 YFSETQ. Trimming pared 2 bases from V and 5 bases from J, leaving 13 bases between. The CDR3 has 14 amino acids. For the CDR3, the DNA is TGCGCCAGCAGCTTTTCGGGGGCGAGTACTGAAGCTTTCTTT. Translating it yields CASSFSGASTEAFF.

V usage is TRBV28 and J usage is TRBJ1-2; perhaps TRBD1 as D (6 bases). The germline V gene encodes CDR1 MDHEN and CDR2 SYDVKM. Between the trimmed V and J ends, which lost 4 bases and 8 bases, there was a span of 23 bases. The CDR3 spans 16 residues. The CDR3 nucleotides are TGTGCCAGCAGTTCCCCACGCCCGGGGGCTGTCTACGGCTACACCTTC. Protein: CASSSPRPGAVYGYTF.

The V and J genes are TRBV18 and TRBJ2-3; D may be TRBD2 (6 bases). Between the trimmed V and J ends, which lost 0 bases and 0 bases, there was a span of 10 bases. Germline CDR1 reads KGHSH; CDR2 reads LQKENI. This CDR3 has 16 amino acids. The CDR3 spells CASSPPGGSSTDTQYF. In nucleotides, the CDR3 is TGTGCCAGCTCACCACCGGGGGGATCTAGCACAGATACGCAGTATTTT.

This clone was seen once. The rearrangement joins TRBV4-2 to TRBJ2-3; 9 positions agree with TRBD2. CDR3 length equals 16 residues. In germline, CDR1 is LGHNA, CDR2 YNFKEQ. J lost 7 bases, V lost 2 bases, and 10 bases had no gene match. DNA of the CDR3: TGTGCCAGCAGCCAACGGTCGACTAGCGGACTTAATACGCAGTATTTT. Protein: CASSQRSTSGLNTQYF.

The V call is TRBV6-5, the J call TRBJ2-1; D call uncertain. This CDR3 spans 13 amino acids. Germline V gene lookup returns CDR1 MNHEY and CDR2 SVGAGI. Between the trimmed V and J ends, which lost 2 bases and 5 bases, there was a span of 7 bases. The CDR3 DNA follows: TGTGCCAGCAGTTACGACACCCACAATGAGCAGTTCTTC. Translation: CASSYDTHNEQFF.

The chain has TRBV19 and TRBJ2-5; the match to TRBD2 covers 9 bases. With 5 bases clipped from V and 2 bases from J, the junction kept 12 bases outside the gene matches. The CDR3 has 17 amino acids. Germline assignment: CDR1 LNHDA and CDR2 SQIVND (reference sequence). The CDR3 loop is CASSASFLAGIQETQYF. The CDR3 DNA sequence: TGTGCCAGTAGTGCCAGTTTCCTAGCGGGGATACAAGAGACCCAGTACTTC.

The genes are TRBV7-9 and TRBJ1-1; perhaps TRBD1 as D (6 bases). From germline, CDR1 is SEHNR and CDR2 FQNEAQ (reference sequence). The V end was cut by 1 base, the J end by 5 bases, with 20 bases between. The CDR3 spans 17 residues. CDR3 bases: TGTGCCAGCAGCTTAGAGGGGTTCCGGGGGCTGAGAACTGAAGCTTTCTTT. Its protein product is CASSLEGFRGLRTEAFF.

This clone was seen a few times. This chain links TRBV29-1 with TRBJ2-3; 7 nucleotides match TRBD1. This CDR3 is built from 17 residues. CDR1 and CDR2 (germline): SQVTM, ANQGSEA. The junction had 15 bases not matched to a gene; V was cut back by 4 bases and J by 2 bases. For the CDR3, the DNA is TGCAGCGTTGGGGGAACCGACAGGGTCGATCACACAGATACGCAGTATTTT. Translation: CSVGGTDRVDHTDTQYF.

CDR3 sequence reads: CASSRTGLAKTDTQYF. The CDR3 coding sequence is TGTGCCAGCAGTAGGACAGGGCTAGCTAAGACAGATACGCAGTATTTT. V and J are TRBV27 and TRBJ2-3; 8 nucleotides align to TRBD1. Germline loops: CDR1 MNHEY, CDR2 SMNVEV (reference sequence). The CDR3 runs 16 residues. The trim removed 5 bases at V and 3 bases at J, leaving 10 bases unmatched.

Only a few counts were recorded for this clone. The chain is built from TRBV19 and TRBJ1-1, with TRBD1 as a possible D gene (6 bases). CDR3 length equals 15 residues. Germline lookup yields CDR1 LNHDA and CDR2 SQIVND (reference sequence). The V gene lost 3 bases and the J gene lost 4 bases, with 15 bases spanning the gap. The CDR3 loop reads CASSIDHGGRTEAFF. The DNA for the CDR3 is TGTGCCAGTAGTATTGATCACGGGGGGCGCACTGAAGCTTTCTTT.

The chain combines TRBV19 with TRBJ1-2; D not certain. The CDR3 sequence is 16 residues long. The V gene's germline CDR1 is LNHDA and CDR2 SQIVND (reference sequence). V lost 2 bases and J 2 bases, leaving 15 bases between the germline ends. The CDR3, as DNA: TGTGCCAGTAGTATACCGTCGGCAGGCGTAAACTATGGCTACACCTTC. Translation: CASSIPSAGVNYGYTF.

V gene TRBV14 combines with J gene TRBJ2-7; 7 bases map to TRBD1. Germline V CDR1 and CDR2: SGHDN, FVKESK. V lost 5 bases and J lost 4; bases outside the gene matches: 14. This CDR3 has 16 residues. The CDR3 DNA reads as TGTGCCAGCAGCTCCAGACAGGGTAGGGGCAAGTACGAGCAGTACTTC. Translation gives CASSSRQGRGKYEQYF.

The chain joins TRBV1 to TRBJ2-7; TRBD1 is taken as the D call from the table, unchecked against the DNA. TRBV1 is recorded as a pseudogene. This CDR3 region has 14 residues. Written as DNA, the CDR3 is TGCACCAGCAGCCAAGATTGGCTTTCCTACGAGCAGTACTTC. Translated, it gives CTSSQDWLSYEQYF.

The chain employs TRBV4-2 and TRBJ2-2, with TRBD2 matching over 9 bases. The germline V gene encodes CDR1 LGHNA and CDR2 YNFKEQ. Trimming took 1 base from V and 2 from J; bases not matched to a gene: 17. The CDR3 sequence is 21 residues long. The CDR3 DNA reads as TGTGCCAGCAGCCAAGTTGGTGCGGCTAGGGCTAGCGGGACTAACACCGGGGAGCTGTTTTTT. It is translated as CASSQVGAARASGTNTGELFF.

The chain links TRBV9 to TRBJ2-1; TRBD2 matches at 8 bases. The CDR3 totals 17 residues. In germline, CDR1 is SGDLS, CDR2 YYNGEE. V lost 3 bases, J lost 8 bases, and 16 bases stayed unmatched. CDR3 in amino acids: CASSERGSGTSVHEQFF. DNA of the CDR3: TGTGCCAGCAGCGAGAGAGGTAGCGGGACTTCAGTCCATGAGCAGTTCTTC.

The chain has TRBV18 and TRBJ2-7; D remains ambiguous. With 1 base removed from V and 6 bases from J, the gap between germline ends came to 13 bases. CDR1 and CDR2 (germline): KGHSH, LQKENI. The CDR3 has 14 amino acids. The CDR3, as DNA: TGTGCCAGCTCACCACAGGCCAGAACGGGCGAGCAGTACTTC. This gives the protein CASSPQARTGEQYF.

This chain connects TRBV7-2 to TRBJ1-1; perhaps TRBD1 as D (6 bases). Per germline, CDR1 SGHTA and CDR2 FQGNSA. V was pared by 5 bases and J by 8 bases, with 12 bases between. CDR3 size: 12 residues. This CDR3 reads CASSAQGREAFF. The DNA of the CDR3 is TGTGCCAGCAGCGCACAGGGCCGCGAAGCTTTCTTT.

The chain joins TRBV6-1 to TRBJ1-6; weak D call: TRBD1 (6 bases). The CDR3 is 13 residues long. The V gene's germline CDR1 is MNHNS and CDR2 SASEGT. V was cut by 8 bases and J by 9 bases, with 14 bases left in between. The CDR3 DNA reads as TGTGCCAGCTTACAGGGTGAAGGTTCACCCCTCCACTTT. Its translation is CASLQGEGSPLHF.